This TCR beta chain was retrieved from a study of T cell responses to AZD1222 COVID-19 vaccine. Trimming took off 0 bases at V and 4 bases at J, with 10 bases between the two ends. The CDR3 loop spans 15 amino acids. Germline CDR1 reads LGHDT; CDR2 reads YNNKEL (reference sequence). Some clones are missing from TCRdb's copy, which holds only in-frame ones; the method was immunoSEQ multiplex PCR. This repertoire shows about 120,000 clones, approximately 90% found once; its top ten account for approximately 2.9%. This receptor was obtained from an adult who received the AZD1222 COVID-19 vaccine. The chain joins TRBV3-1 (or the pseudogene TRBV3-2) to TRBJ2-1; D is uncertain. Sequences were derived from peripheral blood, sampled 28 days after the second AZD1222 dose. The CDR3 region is CASSQEGGSYNEQFF. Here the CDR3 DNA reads TGTGCCAGCAGCCAAGAAGGCGGTAGTTACAATGAGCAGTTCTTC.